This passage covers 27 T cell receptor beta chains from one sample sequenced in a study of blood T cell repertoires in COVID-19. Assay used: immunoSEQ multiplex PCR; TCRdb lists only in-frame clones, some missing. Counted here are about 64,000 clones, about 79% occurring once; the ten biggest clones make up 5.6%. The sample consisted of peripheral blood. The origin of the receptors is a woman aged 55-69 years with acute or convalescent COVID-19.

The chain has TRBV6-5 and TRBJ1-2; 7 bases line up with TRBD1. The CDR3 runs 13 residues. CDR1 and CDR2 (germline): MNHEY, SVGAGI. Germline trimming cut 7 bases from V and 2 bases from J; bases unmatched to any gene: 4. The CDR3 coding sequence is TGTGCCAGCACCCCGGGACAGAACTATGGCTACACCTTC. Translation: CASTPGQNYGYTF.

In its sample, this clone was seen a few times. The chain combines TRBV7-9 with TRBJ1-2; tentative D call: TRBD1 (6 bases). Germline-derived CDR1 and CDR2 are SEHNR and FQNEAQ (reference sequence). V gave up 2 bases and J gave up 4 bases, with 11 bases separating them. The CDR3 runs to 14 residues. The CDR3 here is CASSLKTGTYGYTF. DNA of the CDR3: TGTGCCAGCAGCTTAAAAACAGGGACCTATGGCTACACCTTC.

V gene TRBV15 combines with J gene TRBJ2-3, with 14 bases lining up with TRBD2. Germline loops: CDR1 LNHNV, CDR2 YYDKDF (reference sequence). The CDR3 length is 18 residues. V gave up 5 bases and J gave up 5 bases; unmatched junction bases: 12. The CDR3 protein is CATSYWTSGGTRGDTQYF. CDR3 sequence (DNA): TGTGCCACCAGCTATTGGACTAGCGGGGGGACCCGCGGAGATACGCAGTATTTT.

This chain connects TRBV9 to TRBJ1-5; TRBD1 aligns across 8 bases. J lost 4 bases, V lost 4 bases, and 4 bases had no gene match. Germline V gene data show CDR1 as SGDLS and CDR2 as YYNGEE. This CDR3 is built from 14 residues. The CDR3 loop reads CASSPGQGNQPQHF. The CDR3 DNA reads TGTGCCAGCAGCCCCGGACAGGGAAATCAGCCCCAGCATTTT.

The V and J genes are TRBV6-5 and TRBJ1-5, with a tentative D call TRBD1 (5 bases). This CDR3 comprises 15 residues. CDR1 MNHEY and CDR2 SVGAGI come from the germline V gene. Trimming took 2 bases from V and 5 from J, leaving 13 bases between them. CDR3 sequence: CASSYSAGLDQPQHF. For the CDR3, the DNA is TGTGCCAGCAGTTACAGCGCAGGGCTTGATCAGCCCCAGCATTTT.

The V and J genes are TRBV6-5 and TRBJ1-4, with 8 bases aligning to TRBD1. This CDR3 has 16 amino acids. Germline assignment: CDR1 MNHEY and CDR2 SVGAGI. The trim removed 0 bases at V and 8 bases at J, leaving 8 bases unmatched. CDR3 residues: CASSYSTGAGGEKLFF. CDR3 coding DNA: TGTGCCAGCAGTTACTCGACAGGGGCAGGCGGGGAAAAACTGTTTTTT.

This chain uses TRBV5-6 with TRBJ2-3; TRBD2 aligns across 7 bases. CDR3 length: 16 residues. Trimming removed 2 bases from V and 1 base from J; junction bases left unmatched: 7. The germline V gene encodes CDR1 SGHDT and CDR2 YYEEEE. The CDR3 nucleotides are TGTGCCAGCAGCTTAATGGTAAGCGGGGGCACAGATACGCAGTATTTT. Residues: CASSLMVSGGTDTQYF.

This clone has more than one count but fewer than ten. The rearrangement uses TRBV6-4 and TRBJ2-1; D is perhaps TRBD2 (7 bases). The CDR3 is 14 residues long. The germline V gene encodes CDR1 MRHNA and CDR2 SNTAGT. V gave up 6 bases and J gave up 8 bases, with 17 bases separating them. The DNA for the CDR3 is TGTGCCAGCAGCTCGGAGGGGGGGGCCGATGAGCAGTTCTTC. Translation: CASSSEGGADEQFF.

The rearrangement uses TRBV2 and TRBJ2-4, with D possibly matching TRBD1 (6 bases). The germline gives CDR1 SNHLY, CDR2 FYNNEI. The V end lost 8 bases, the J end lost 5 bases, and 13 bases lay between the germline ends. There are 13 residues in the CDR3. CDR3 bases: TGTGCCAGCTGCTGGGGGCTTGAAAACATTCAGTACTTC. It yields the protein CASCWGLENIQYF.

The V and J genes are TRBV24-1 and TRBJ2-1, with 8 bases that match TRBD1. Germline loops: CDR1 KGHDR, CDR2 SFDVKD. The length of the CDR3 is 14 residues. V shed 6 bases and J 2 bases; nucleotides not matched to a gene: 2. The CDR3: CATSRQGPYNEQFF. The CDR3 DNA reads as TGTGCCACCAGTAGACAGGGGCCCTACAATGAGCAGTTCTTC.

The chain joins TRBV6-6 to TRBJ2-5; possibly TRBD1 for D (6 bases). The CDR3 is made up of 13 amino acids. In germline, CDR1 is MNHNY, CDR2 SVGAGI (reference sequence). V shed 4 bases and J shed 5 bases, with 11 bases lying between them. CDR3: CASSWGPGETQYF. The DNA for the CDR3 is TGTGCCAGCAGTTGGGGGCCGGGGGAGACCCAGTACTTC.

This clone showed up just once. The CDR3 protein is CASSQSLQETQYF. The DNA of the CDR3 is TGTGCCAGCAGCCAATCCCTACAAGAGACCCAGTACTTC. The V and J genes are TRBV3-1 (or the pseudogene TRBV3-2) and TRBJ2-5; no clear D. In germline, CDR1 is LGHDT, CDR2 YNNKEL (reference sequence). There are 13 residues in the CDR3. The germline V and J ends were trimmed by 2 bases and 2 bases, with 6 bases remaining between them.

This sequence joins TRBV24-1 and TRBJ1-1; perhaps TRBD1 as D (6 bases). In germline, CDR1 is KGHDR, CDR2 SFDVKD. V lost 7 bases, J lost 1 base, and 9 bases lay in between. The CDR3 extends over 13 amino acids. This CDR3 is CATREQGNTEAFF. DNA of the CDR3: TGTGCCACCAGAGAACAGGGGAACACTGAAGCTTTCTTT.

The rearrangement uses TRBV6-1 and TRBJ1-5, with D perhaps TRBD1 (6 bases). With 0 bases removed from V and 3 bases from J, the gap between germline ends came to 9 bases. Germline-derived CDR1 and CDR2 are MNHNS and SASEGT. This CDR3 contains 15 residues. The DNA of the CDR3 is TGTGCCAGCAGTGAAGCGGCAGGGGCCAATCAGCCCCAGCATTTT. Translated, it gives CASSEAAGANQPQHF.

The chain links TRBV18 to TRBJ2-5; 7 nucleotides align to TRBD1. V dropped 6 bases and J dropped 3; count of bases not matched to a gene: 4. CDR3 size: 13 residues. Germline V gives CDR1 KGHSH, CDR2 LQKENI. Written as DNA, the CDR3 is TGTGCCAGCTCGGGACAGAGGGAAGAGACCCAGTACTTC. Its translation is CASSGQREETQYF.

The chain joins TRBV6-6 to TRBJ1-4; perhaps TRBD1 as D (5 bases). V was pared by 5 bases and J by 0 bases, with 16 bases between. The CDR3 is made up of 17 amino acids. Germline loops: CDR1 MNHNY, CDR2 SVGAGI (reference sequence). CDR3 coding DNA: TGTGCCAGCAGTCACGACAGCCCCCCTGCAACTAATGAAAAACTGTTTTTT. It is translated as CASSHDSPPATNEKLFF.

The genes are TRBV3-1 (or the pseudogene TRBV3-2) and TRBJ2-1; D possibly corresponds to TRBD1 (6 bases). This CDR3 region has 14 residues. V lost 0 bases, J lost 14 bases, and 17 bases lay in between. The germline CDR1 and CDR2 sequences are LGHDT and YNNKEL (reference sequence). CDR3 bases: TGTGCCAGCAGCCAAGATGGGCAGGGGACGAGGAAGTTCTTC. This gives the protein CASSQDGQGTRKFF.

This chain uses TRBV19 with TRBJ2-3; 8 bases align to TRBD1. Trimming at V came to 7 bases and at J to 1 base, leaving 1 base not matched to a gene. The CDR3 has 13 residues. CDR1 and CDR2 from the germline V gene are LNHDA and SQIVND (reference sequence). The CDR3 region has the DNA TGTGCCAGTAAGGACAGGGGCACAGATACGCAGTATTTT. It yields the protein CASKDRGTDTQYF.

J is TRBJ2-5 and V is TRBV24-1, with TRBD1 matching over 9 bases. Trimming cost V 4 bases and J 5 bases; bases outside gene matches: 7. CDR3 length: 15 residues. Germline loops: CDR1 KGHDR, CDR2 SFDVKD. CDR3 residues: CATSEPDRGYETQYF. The CDR3 nucleotides are TGTGCCACCAGTGAGCCTGACAGGGGGTACGAGACCCAGTACTTC.

The chain uses TRBV27 and TRBJ1-2; possible D gene TRBD1, 6 bases. The CDR3 covers 14 residues. CDR1 and CDR2 from the germline V gene are MNHEY and SMNVEV (reference sequence). V was pared by 5 bases and J by 8 bases, with 18 bases between. The CDR3 region is CASSPGTNAKGYTF. The DNA of the CDR3 is TGTGCCAGCAGTCCTGGGACAAATGCTAAGGGCTACACCTTC.

The rearrangement uses TRBV11-2 and TRBJ2-3; TRBD2 matches 7 bases. CDR1 and CDR2 from the germline V gene are SGHAT and FQNNGV. Unmatched junction bases numbered 9, after V lost 1 base and J lost 2 bases. The CDR3 has 17 residues. CDR3 coding DNA: TGTGCCAGCAGCTTAGGGGGTGGGCGGGGGTTCACAGATACGCAGTATTTT. It yields the protein CASSLGGGRGFTDTQYF.

The CDR3 coding sequence is TGTGCCAGCAGCTTGGGACTAGAGGCCGGGGAGCTGTTTTTT. This codes for CASSLGLEAGELFF. The rearrangement uses TRBV11-2 and TRBJ2-2; 8 bases are shared with TRBD2. In germline, CDR1 is SGHAT, CDR2 FQNNGV. V trimming: 3 bases; J trimming: 6 bases; junction bases outside the gene matches: 3. The CDR3 consists of 14 residues.

The chain has TRBV5-4 and TRBJ2-7, with D possibly matching TRBD1 (6 bases). V was trimmed by 1 base and J by 0 bases, leaving 11 bases between them. The CDR3 contains 15 residues. Germline values: CDR1 SGHNT, CDR2 YYREEE (reference sequence). CDR3 region: CASSLLGQSSYEQYF. The CDR3, as DNA: TGTGCCAGCAGCTTGTTAGGACAGAGCTCCTACGAGCAGTACTTC.

This chain uses TRBV7-9 with TRBJ1-2; 9 bases are shared with TRBD1. Trimming cost V 5 bases and J 8 bases; bases outside gene matches: 15. The germline V gene has CDR1 SEHNR and CDR2 FQNEAQ (reference sequence). The CDR3 loop spans 16 amino acids. This CDR3 is CASSENPGTGIGGYTF. The DNA for the CDR3 is TGTGCCAGCAGCGAAAACCCCGGGACAGGGATTGGCGGCTACACCTTC.

The CDR3 region has the DNA TGTGCCAGCAGACGTAGCGGGGGGGTCACAGATACGCAGTATTTT. It specifies CASRRSGGVTDTQYF. The chain combines TRBV6-5 with TRBJ2-3; 11 bases match TRBD2. The CDR3 loop spans 15 amino acids. V shed 6 bases and J 2 bases; nucleotides not matched to a gene: 4. CDR1 MNHEY and CDR2 SVGAGI come from the germline V gene.

The rearrangement links TRBV6-6 to TRBJ1-4; no clear D. Germline lookup yields CDR1 MNHNY and CDR2 SVGAGI (reference sequence). V was cut by 1 base and J by 3 bases, with 9 bases left in between. The CDR3 is 15 residues long. CDR3 residues: CASSYYGSPNEKLFF. Written as DNA, the CDR3 is TGTGCCAGCAGTTACTATGGCTCCCCTAATGAAAAACTGTTTTTT.

V gene TRBV6-5 combines with J gene TRBJ1-2; TRBD1 might be the D (6 bases). Germline assignment: CDR1 MNHEY and CDR2 SVGAGI. V lost 4 bases and J lost 1, with 10 bases in between. This CDR3 spans 14 amino acids. In nucleotides, the CDR3 is TGTGCCAGCAGTTCCCAGGGGAATAACTATGGCTACACCTTC. Protein sequence: CASSSQGNNYGYTF.